A selection of T cell receptor beta chains follows, all from one sample in a study of cytomegalovirus exposure and HLA in healthy donors. Sequenced by immunoSEQ multiplex PCR; TCRdb stores in-frame clones only, minus some. The table records around 350,000 clones, just over 85% of them present only once. Sequenced input: PBMCs. These receptors all stem from a woman under 30 in good health and CMV-seronegative. Each CDR3 is given with its conserved first and last residue. Each record gives: D gene, J gene, V gene, clone size, CDR3 protein, CDR3 DNA. The D gene is left open where the match is weak. Some rows have no size entry. The others give once, few or many, or a class for an expanded clone.

NA | TRBJ2-7 | TRBV9 | NA | CARQGLHEQYF | TGTGCCCGGCAGGGGCTCCACGAGCAGTACTTC
NA | TRBJ1-2 | TRBV29-1 | NA | CSVADSSRRGYTF | TGCAGCGTCGCCGACAGTAGTCGGCGTGGCTACACCTTC
TRBD2 | TRBJ2-4 | TRBV4-1 | NA | CASSQGLAGGLAKNIQYF | TGCGCCAGCAGCCAAGGACTAGCGGGGGGGCTAGCCAAAAACATTCAGTACTTC
TRBD1 | TRBJ1-1 | TRBV28 | NA | CASSLPRIGTGEAFF | TGTGCCAGCAGTCTCCCCCGGATTGGGACAGGGGAAGCTTTCTTT
NA | TRBJ1-1 | TRBV7-6 | NA | CASSPGAQGWTEAFF | TGTGCCAGCAGCCCCGGAGCGCAGGGGTGGACTGAAGCTTTCTTT
TRBD1 | TRBJ1-1 | TRBV28 | NA | CASRPYTGGRDFEAFF | TGTGCCAGCAGGCCCTATACAGGGGGGAGGGATTTTGAAGCTTTCTTT
TRBD2 | TRBJ2-5 | TRBV11-2 | NA | CASSLASGAPLAQYF | TGTGCCAGCAGCTTAGCTAGCGGGGCGCCCCTCGCCCAGTACTTC
TRBD2 | TRBJ2-1 | TRBV6-6 | NA | CASRTSGGANEQFF | TGTGCCAGCCGGACTAGCGGGGGGGCAAATGAGCAGTTCTTC
TRBD1 | TRBJ2-7 | TRBV29-1 | NA | CSTRTGPDEQYF | TGCAGCACCCGGACAGGCCCTGACGAGCAGTACTTC
NA | TRBJ1-5 | TRBV30 | NA | CAWSVLGEPQHF | TGTGCCTGGAGTGTACTTGGAGAGCCCCAGCATTTT
TRBD1 | TRBJ1-4 | TRBV5-1 | NA | CASSLGIRDREEKLFF | TGCGCCAGCAGCTTGGGGATCCGGGACAGGGAGGAAAAACTGTTTTTT
NA | TRBJ2-5 | TRBV6-1 | NA | CASSESEGGVETQYF | TGTGCCAGCAGTGAATCTGAGGGGGGGGTCGAGACCCAGTACTTC
TRBD2 | TRBJ2-3 | TRBV5-1 | NA | CASSFGGGSGDTQYF | TGCGCCAGCAGCTTTGGAGGCGGGAGCGGAGATACGCAGTATTTT
TRBD2 | TRBJ2-5 | TRBV7-6 | NA | CASSQGGPKETQYF | TGTGCCAGCAGCCAGGGAGGGCCTAAGGAGACCCAGTACTTC
NA | TRBJ2-5 | TRBV9 | NA | CASSVSHSQETQYF | TGTGCCAGCAGCGTATCGCACTCTCAAGAGACCCAGTACTTC
TRBD1 | TRBJ2-4 | TRBV7-2 | NA | CASSPGQGAPKNIQYF | TGTGCCAGCAGCCCTGGACAGGGGGCTCCCAAAAACATTCAGTACTTC
TRBD2 | TRBJ2-1 | TRBV5-1 | NA | CASSYFSGTSRDEQFF | TGCGCCAGCAGCTACTTCTCCGGGACTAGCAGGGATGAGCAGTTCTTC
NA | TRBJ1-5 | TRBV4-1 | NA | CASSQYHLEAYSNQPQHF | TGCGCCAGCAGCCAGTATCATTTGGAGGCTTATAGCAATCAGCCCCAGCATTTT
TRBD1 | TRBJ1-6 | TRBV11-2 | NA | CASSSWTGGNSPLHF | TGTGCCAGCAGCTCATGGACAGGGGGTAATTCACCCCTCCACTTT
NA | TRBJ2-1 | TRBV4-1 | once | CASSQEGLLGNEQFF | TGCGCCAGCAGCCAGGAAGGACTGCTAGGCAATGAGCAGTTCTTC